This T cell receptor (beta chain) was profiled in a study of blood T cell repertoires in COVID-19. Study summary: Sites in the United States, Italy and Spain provided acute and convalescent COVID-19 samples. PBMCs, B-cell-depleted T cells, or T cells provided the cDNA or gDNA that made up the material.

Trimming cost V 3 bases and J 1 base; bases outside gene matches: 8. Germline CDR1 is SGHRS and CDR2 is YFSETQ. This CDR3 contains 17 residues. As handled by the study authors: Estimated nucleated cell counts came from reference gene primer amplification. Using immunoSEQ multiplex PCR, the repertoire was profiled, and TCRdb retains in-frame clones only, with some absent. The V and J calls and the clone size are those of that table, but D and trimming were determined from the DNA. Here the sample spans about 68,000 clones, about 91% being singletons. Sequences were obtained from peripheral blood. This sequence originates from a man aged 35-49 years with COVID-19, enrolled during active disease. V and J are TRBV5-1 and TRBJ2-1; 9 bases are a match to TRBD1. The CDR3 spells CASSSSGTGTSYNEQFF. In DNA, the CDR3 is TGCGCCAGCAGCTCCTCCGGGACAGGGACTTCCTACAATGAGCAGTTCTTC.